The 14 T cell receptor beta chains in this list originate from one sample, sequenced in a study of blood T cell repertoires in COVID-19. Sequencing was performed with immunoSEQ multiplex PCR; in TCRdb, only in-frame clones are kept and a portion is missing. The sample has under 250,000 clones, 70% to 90% seen once. The sequencing sample was made of peripheral blood. Receptor source: a woman aged 55 to 70 with active or convalescent COVID-19.

The sample holds one count of this clone. The rearrangement joins TRBV6-1 to TRBJ1-4; TRBD1 might be the D (6 bases). V lost 2 bases and J lost 3, with 13 bases in between. The CDR3 consists of 16 residues. Looked up from germline, CDR1 is MNHNS and CDR2 is SASEGT. The CDR3 nucleotides read TGTGCCAGCAGTGAAAATCACAGGGTCCCTAATGAAAAACTGTTTTTT. Its protein product is CASSENHRVPNEKLFF.

This CDR3 is CASSFLAGEVDTQYF. CDR3 nucleotides: TGTGCCAGCAGCTTTTTAGCGGGAGAGGTGGATACGCAGTATTTT. This chain links TRBV5-5 with TRBJ2-3; 9 bases are shared with TRBD2. The germline gives CDR1 SGHKS, CDR2 YYEKEE (reference sequence). J lost 6 bases, V lost 2 bases, and 7 bases had no gene match. The CDR3 extends over 15 amino acids.

V usage is TRBV6-5 and J usage is TRBJ1-1; the match to TRBD1 covers 7 bases. Losses at the gene ends were 2 bases for V and 4 bases for J; bases not matched to a gene: 4. CDR3 length: 14 residues. The germline V gene encodes CDR1 MNHEY and CDR2 SVGAGI. The CDR3 loop is CASSYVQGGTEAFF. In DNA, the CDR3 is TGTGCCAGCAGTTACGTGCAGGGGGGCACTGAAGCTTTCTTT.

The chain employs TRBV2 and TRBJ2-7; a possible D gene is TRBD1 (6 bases). The V gene's germline CDR1 is SNHLY and CDR2 FYNNEI. V was cut by 3 bases and J by 2 bases, with 14 bases left in between. CDR3 length: 15 amino acids. Here the CDR3 reads CASSERQGLPYEQYV. CDR3 coding DNA: TGTGCCAGCAGTGAGAGGCAGGGGCTCCCCTACGAGCAGTACGTC.

The gene calls are TRBV11-3 and TRBJ2-1, with D possibly matching TRBD1 (5 bases). CDR3 length: 15 amino acids. The germline V gene encodes CDR1 SGHNT and CDR2 YENEEA. Trimming cost V 5 bases and J 0 bases, with 11 bases left between them. CDR3 amino acids: CASSPGLSSYNEQFF. In DNA form, the CDR3 reads TGTGCCAGCAGCCCAGGGTTAAGCTCCTACAATGAGCAGTTCTTC.

This chain joins TRBV13 and TRBJ2-3; the D is unclear. This CDR3 has 16 residues. V shed 1 base and J shed 4 bases, with 15 bases lying between them. In germline, CDR1 is PRHDT, CDR2 FYEKMQ (reference sequence). The CDR3 DNA reads TGTGCCAGCAGCTTAGTCTCTAGTTTGCGCCCAGATACGCAGTATTTT. This encodes CASSLVSSLRPDTQYF. Full variable domain (missing parts from reference TRBV13 and TRBJ2-3): AAGVIQSPRHLIKEKRETATLKCYPIPRHDTVYWYQQGPGQDPQFLISFYEKMQSDKGSIPDRFSAQQFSDYHSELNMSSLELGDSALYFCASSLVSSLRPDTQYFGPGTRLTVL.

The chain combines TRBV11-2 with TRBJ2-1; TRBD2 matches 13 bases. This CDR3 comprises 18 residues. Per germline, CDR1 SGHAT and CDR2 FQNNGV. The trim removed 4 bases at V and 3 bases at J, leaving 9 bases unmatched. CDR3 protein: CASSSTGLAGEFYNEQFF. CDR3 bases: TGTGCCAGCAGCTCAACCGGACTAGCGGGAGAGTTCTACAATGAGCAGTTCTTC. Looking up the rest from reference TRBV11-2 and TRBJ2-1 gives the full variable domain: EAGVAQSPRYKIIEKRQSVAFWCNPISGHATLYWYQQILGQGPKLLIQFQNNGVVDDSQLPKDRFSAERLKGVDSTLKIQPAKLEDSAVYLCASSSTGLAGEFYNEQFFGPGTRLTVL.

The chain has TRBV19 and TRBJ1-1; D not resolved. V gave up 8 bases and J gave up 5 bases, with 15 bases separating them. Germline CDR1 LNHDA, CDR2 SQIVND (reference sequence). CDR3 length: 13 residues. Here the CDR3 DNA reads TGTGCCAGTTCACGGTATTCGGGGACTGAAGCTTTCTTT. It specifies CASSRYSGTEAFF.

In this sample, this clone turned up a few times. The chain is built from TRBV28 and TRBJ2-3; no firm D call. This CDR3 comprises 14 residues. Germline V gene data show CDR1 as MDHEN and CDR2 as SYDVKM. Trimming took 5 bases from V and 5 from J, leaving 14 bases between them. The CDR3 protein is CASSPVGVIDTQYF. CDR3 DNA sequence: TGTGCCAGCAGTCCCGTAGGAGTTATAGATACGCAGTATTTT.

The gene calls are TRBV3-1 (or the pseudogene TRBV3-2) and TRBJ2-1; possibly TRBD1 for D (6 bases). Trimming took 2 bases from V and 0 from J, leaving 17 bases between them. The germline V gene has CDR1 LGHDT and CDR2 YNNKEL (reference sequence). This CDR3 has 18 residues. The DNA of the CDR3 is TGTGCCAGCAGCCAAAAGAGGGGGACCACAAGCTCCTACAATGAGCAGTTCTTC. This codes for CASSQKRGTTSSYNEQFF.

This chain joins TRBV6-4 and TRBJ1-1; possibly TRBD1 for D (5 bases). There are 15 residues in the CDR3. The germline V and J ends were trimmed by 2 bases and 6 bases, with 16 bases remaining between them. Germline lookup yields CDR1 MRHNA and CDR2 SNTAGT. The CDR3 DNA follows: TGTGCCAGCAGTGACCCAAGACCTCAGGGCGCTGAAGCTTTCTTT. It translates to CASSDPRPQGAEAFF.

With respect to this clone: This sample includes further DNA sequences coding for the same CDR3. The chain couples TRBV2 to TRBJ1-5; D not certain. The CDR3 totals 14 residues. Between the trimmed V and J ends, which lost 2 bases and 0 bases, there was a span of 5 bases. Germline values: CDR1 SNHLY, CDR2 FYNNEI. The CDR3 DNA sequence: TGTGCCAGCAGTGAATTAGTTAGCAATCAGCCCCAGCATTTT. Translation gives CASSELVSNQPQHF.

The J gene is TRBJ2-7, the V gene TRBV30; 7 bases are shared with TRBD1. Trimming removed 3 bases from V and 1 base from J; junction bases left unmatched: 6. Per germline, CDR1 GTSNPN and CDR2 SVGIG (reference sequence). There are 14 residues in the CDR3. The CDR3: CAWRFSTGSYEQYF. CDR3 nucleotide sequence: TGTGCCTGGAGGTTCTCGACAGGGTCCTACGAGCAGTACTTC.

The rearrangement uses TRBV7-5 and TRBJ1-2. TRBV7-5 constitutes a pseudogene. This CDR3 has 15 residues. DNA for the CDR3: TGTGCCAGAAGCTGCCCCCTCGTGAGGGAAGGCGGCTACACCTTC. Residues: CARSCPLVREGGYTF.